Following are 10 T cell receptor beta chains from one sample sequenced in a study of beta chain features in type 1 diabetes. The whole isolated RNA underwent reverse transcription, so sequencing captured expressed TCRB transcripts. The table came from immunoSEQ multiplex PCR; TCRdb's copy has only in-frame clones and leaves some out. The sample consists of 680,000 or so clones, roughly a sixth of them appearing once. What was sequenced was naive CD4+ T cells from blood. These receptors all come from a man aged 18 to 30 in good health.

This clone was seen a handful of times. This sequence joins TRBV2 and TRBJ2-1; TRBD1 is a possible D gene (5 bases). V was trimmed by 6 bases and J by 6 bases, leaving 15 bases between them. Germline CDR1 is SNHLY and CDR2 is FYNNEI. The CDR3 is 14 amino acids. CDR3 nucleotide sequence: TGTGCCAGCAGAAAGGACCGGCAGGGCAATGAGCAGTTCTTC. Protein: CASRKDRQGNEQFF.

The chain is built from TRBV6-5 and TRBJ2-1; 7 nucleotides line up with TRBD1. The CDR3 has 15 amino acids. From germline, CDR1 is MNHEY and CDR2 SVGAGI. With 2 bases clipped from V and 2 bases from J, the junction kept 3 bases outside the gene matches. The CDR3 spells CASSYRDSTYNEQFF. CDR3 DNA sequence: TGTGCCAGCAGTTACCGGGACAGTACCTACAATGAGCAGTTCTTC.

This clone was observed a handful of times. The genes are TRBV7-9 and TRBJ2-3, with 7 nucleotides matching TRBD1. This CDR3 is built from 15 residues. V was pared by 6 bases and J by 1 base, with 7 bases of the junction left unmatched. Germline lookup yields CDR1 SEHNR and CDR2 FQNEAQ (reference sequence). CDR3 coding DNA: TGTGCCAGCAGGAAGGTTACAGGGGGCACAGATACGCAGTATTTT. Residues: CASRKVTGGTDTQYF. Full variable domain (missing parts from reference TRBV7-9 and TRBJ2-3): DTGVSQNPRHKITKRGQNVTFRCDPISEHNRLYWYRQTLGQGPEFLTYFQNEAQLEKSRLLSDRFSAERPKGSFSTLEIQRTEQGDSAMYLCASRKVTGGTDTQYFGPGTRLTVL.

The sample holds a few counts of this clone. The chain couples TRBV21-1 to TRBJ2-1; the D call of TRBD2 is as the table states it, not checked on the DNA. TRBV21-1 is flagged as a pseudogene. This CDR3 has 20 amino acids. The CDR3 DNA sequence: TGTGCCAGCATTACAAATGGGGGCTGTTCCCTAGCGGGAGGGCCAGGTGAGCAGTTCTTC. Translating gives CASITNGGCSLAGGPGEQFF.

This clone was recorded a few times. This chain links TRBV14 with TRBJ1-1, with no clear D. Germline V gives CDR1 SGHDN, CDR2 FVKESK. The CDR3 length is 12 residues. V gave up 4 bases and J gave up 4 bases, with 7 bases separating them. The CDR3, as DNA: TGTGCCAGCAGCCCGGCGGTCACTGAAGCTTTCTTT. Encoded protein: CASSPAVTEAFF.

In its sample, this clone was seen a few times. The CDR3: CASSSPISGIYEQYF. The CDR3, as DNA: TGTGCCAGCAGCTCCCCGATTAGCGGGATCTACGAGCAGTACTTC. This sequence joins TRBV28 and TRBJ2-7, with TRBD2 matching 8 bases. J gave up 3 bases and V 6 bases, and 10 bases lay outside the gene matches. Germline CDR1 and CDR2: MDHEN and SYDVKM. This CDR3 region has 15 residues.

The V call is TRBV29-1, the J call TRBJ2-5; D is tentatively TRBD1 or TRBD2 (5 bases each). V was shortened by 8 bases and J by 1 base, with 14 bases between the two germline ends. This CDR3 is 13 amino acids long. Germline V gene sequence: CDR1 SQVTM, CDR2 ANQGSEA. The DNA for the CDR3 is TGCAGCTCGTGGGGACGGCTCCAAGAGACCCAGTACTTC. Translation gives CSSWGRLQETQYF.

The rearrangement uses TRBV19 and TRBJ2-7; TRBD1 matches at 7 bases. CDR3 length: 16 amino acids. Per the germline V gene, CDR1 is LNHDA and CDR2 is SQIVND (reference sequence). V shed 4 bases and J 4 bases; nucleotides not matched to a gene: 13. CDR3 DNA sequence: TGTGCCAGTAGTACCGGACAGGCGCCAACTCGATACGAGCAGTACTTC. This codes for CASSTGQAPTRYEQYF.

The table lists this clone with a few counts. The chain has TRBV29-1 and TRBJ2-1, with D possibly being TRBD1 (6 bases). The CDR3 totals 13 residues. Looked up from germline, CDR1 is SQVTM and CDR2 is ANQGSEA. Trimming cost V 4 bases and J 10 bases, with 17 bases left between them. CDR3 in DNA: TGCAGCGTTGGCCAGGGGTCGGCAATCGAGCAGTTCTTC. This gives the protein CSVGQGSAIEQFF.

This clone was counted between two and nine times. V is TRBV5-1 and J is TRBJ1-2; D not certain. V dropped 0 bases and J dropped 5 bases, with 14 bases sitting between them. Germline CDR1 reads SGHRS; CDR2 reads YFSETQ. This CDR3 has 15 amino acids. The CDR3 region is CASSLDGGFRYGYTF. The CDR3 DNA sequence: TGCGCCAGCAGCTTGGATGGAGGCTTTAGATATGGCTACACCTTC. Full variable domain (outside the CDR3, taken from reference TRBV5-1 and TRBJ1-2): KAGVTQTPRYLIKTRGQQVTLSCSPISGHRSVSWYQQTPGQGLQFLFEYFSETQRNKGNFPGRFSGRQFSNSRSEMNVSTLELGDSALYLCASSLDGGFRYGYTFGSGTRLTVV.